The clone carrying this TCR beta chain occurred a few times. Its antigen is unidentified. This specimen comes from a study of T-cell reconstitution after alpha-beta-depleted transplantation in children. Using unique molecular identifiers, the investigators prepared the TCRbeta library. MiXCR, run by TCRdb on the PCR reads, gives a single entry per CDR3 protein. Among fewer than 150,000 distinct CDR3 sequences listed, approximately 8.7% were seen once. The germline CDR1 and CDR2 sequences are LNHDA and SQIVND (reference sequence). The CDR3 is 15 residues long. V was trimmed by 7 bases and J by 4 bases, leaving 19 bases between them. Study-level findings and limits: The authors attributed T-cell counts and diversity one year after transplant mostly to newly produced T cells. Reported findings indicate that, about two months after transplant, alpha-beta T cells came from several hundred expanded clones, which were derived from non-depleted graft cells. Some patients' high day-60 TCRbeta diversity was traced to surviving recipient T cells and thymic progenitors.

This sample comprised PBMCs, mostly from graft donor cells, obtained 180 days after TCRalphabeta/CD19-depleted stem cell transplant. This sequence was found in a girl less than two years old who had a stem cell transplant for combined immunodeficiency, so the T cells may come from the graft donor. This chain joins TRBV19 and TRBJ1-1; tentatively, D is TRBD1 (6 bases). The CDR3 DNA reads TGTGCCAGTAAACGCGTACAGGGAATTGGCACTGAAGCTTTCTTT. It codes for CASKRVQGIGTEAFF.